These 29 T cell receptor beta chains came from one sample sequenced in a study of human T cells and chemical hapten exposure. From the RACE reads, TCRdb called clonotypes with MiXCR, one entry per CDR3 protein. The data hold around 65,000 distinct CDR3 sequences, with approximately 6.2% observed a single time. Time point specified: healthy volunteer bleed at 6 weeks. Unfractionated whole blood was the source of the extracted total RNA. Sequencing was performed on whole blood. The receptors here all came from a female donor in good health. Some clones in this sample may be carry-over from other donors' samples.

This clonotype was counted between two and nine times. The chain uses TRBV27 and TRBJ2-7, with 9 bases that match TRBD1. Germline-derived CDR1 and CDR2 are MNHEY and SMNVEV (reference sequence). V lost 6 bases to trimming and J lost 3 bases; unmatched junction nucleotides: 3. This CDR3 spans 13 amino acids. This CDR3 reads CASRRTGDYEQYF. The CDR3 coding sequence is TGTGCCAGCAGACGGACAGGGGACTACGAGCAGTACTTC.

The rearrangement uses TRBV27 and TRBJ2-7; 12 nucleotides agree with TRBD2. Per the germline V gene, CDR1 is MNHEY and CDR2 is SMNVEV (reference sequence). Losses at the gene ends were 5 bases for V and 0 bases for J; bases not matched to a gene: 2. This CDR3 has 15 residues. In nucleotides, the CDR3 is TGTGCCAGCAGTGGACTAGCGGGAAGCTCCTACGAGCAGTACTTC. The encoded protein is CASSGLAGSSYEQYF.

At least ten counts were recorded for this clonotype. The rearrangement links TRBV29-1 to TRBJ2-7; 8 positions match TRBD2. The ends lost 4 bases at V and 2 bases at J; junction bases unmatched: 4. The length of the CDR3 is 13 residues. Germline V lookup: CDR1 SQVTM, CDR2 ANQGSEA. The CDR3 region has the DNA TGCAGCGTTGCTATTAGCGGGACCTACGAGCAGTACTTC. Protein product: CSVAISGTYEQYF.

This clonotype appeared many times. This chain links TRBV29-1 with TRBJ2-2; TRBD1 matches 8 bases. This CDR3 comprises 13 residues. CDR1 and CDR2 (germline): SQVTM, ANQGSEA. V was clipped by 5 bases and J by 3 bases; unmatched bases: 2. The CDR3 DNA follows: TGCAGCGTTCCGGGACAGGACACCGGGGAGCTGTTTTTT. It encodes CSVPGQDTGELFF.

Sample share makes this clonotype medium-sized (0.01 to 0.1%). The chain recombines TRBV24-1 with TRBJ2-1, with 9 bases lining up with TRBD2. CDR1 and CDR2 (germline): KGHDR, SFDVKD. V lost 3 bases to trimming and J lost 9 bases; unmatched junction nucleotides: 14. The CDR3 contains 17 residues. This CDR3 is CATSDDHMAGGPSEQFF. The CDR3 DNA reads TGTGCCACCAGTGATGACCACATGGCGGGAGGGCCTAGTGAGCAGTTCTTC.

At least ten counts were recorded for this clonotype. This chain links TRBV5-1 with TRBJ2-1; maybe TRBD1 (6 bases). V was shortened by 0 bases and J by 9 bases, with 7 bases between the two germline ends. The CDR3 contains 12 residues. Germline V CDR1 and CDR2: SGHRS, YFSETQ. As DNA, the CDR3 is TGCGCCAGCAGCTTGGCCAGGGGTGAGCAGTTCTTC. It yields the protein CASSLARGEQFF.

In this sample, this clonotype turned up many times. This chain joins TRBV2 and TRBJ1-5; D remains ambiguous. The CDR3 is 13 residues long. From germline, CDR1 is SNHLY and CDR2 FYNNEI. Deletions cut 6 bases from V and 0 bases from J, with 6 bases between. CDR3 sequence: CASREGSNQPQHF. The CDR3 coding sequence is TGTGCCAGCAGGGAGGGTAGCAATCAGCCCCAGCATTTT.

The gene calls are TRBV5-6 and TRBJ2-3; 11 bases fit TRBD2. J gave up 4 bases and V 5 bases, and 9 bases lay outside the gene matches. CDR1 SGHDT and CDR2 YYEEEE come from the germline V gene. The CDR3 runs 16 residues. Here the CDR3 reads CASSPVGTSGPDTQYF. Here the CDR3 DNA reads TGTGCCAGCAGTCCGGTGGGGACTAGCGGACCAGATACGCAGTATTTT.

V is TRBV5-1 and J is TRBJ2-7; D is ambiguous. Trimming took off 4 bases at V and 0 bases at J, with 8 bases between the two ends. The CDR3 totals 13 residues. CDR1 SGHRS and CDR2 YFSETQ come from the germline V gene. CDR3 in DNA: TGCGCCAGCAGCAGCTCACCCTCCTACGAGCAGTACTTC. This translates into CASSSSPSYEQYF.

This clonotype was seen at least ten times. The chain employs TRBV6-5 and TRBJ2-1, with 9 bases identical to TRBD2. The CDR3 has 21 residues. V shed 0 bases and J 4 bases; nucleotides not matched to a gene: 19. CDR1 is MNHEY, CDR2 SVGAGI, per germline. CDR3: CASSYSIVRGELAGGYNEQFF. The CDR3 bases are TGTGCCAGCAGTTACTCGATAGTAAGGGGCGAGTTGGCGGGAGGGTACAATGAGCAGTTCTTC.

The rearrangement joins TRBV7-2 to TRBJ2-3; the D is unclear. With 2 bases removed from V and 0 bases from J, the gap between germline ends came to 9 bases. Germline CDR1 SGHTA, CDR2 FQGNSA. CDR3 length equals 15 residues. The CDR3 loop is CASSLSQASTDTQYF. CDR3 nucleotide sequence: TGTGCCAGCAGCTTAAGTCAAGCCAGCACAGATACGCAGTATTTT. Full variable domain (missing parts from reference TRBV7-2 and TRBJ2-3): GAGVSQSPSNKVTEKGKDVELRCDPISGHTALYWYRQSLGQGLEFLIYFQGNSAPDKSGLPSDRFSAERTGGSVSTLTIQRTQQEDSAVYLCASSLSQASTDTQYFGPGTRLTVL.

The rearrangement joins TRBV6-5 to TRBJ2-5, with TRBD2 as a possible D gene (5 bases). This CDR3 contains 13 residues. Germline loops: CDR1 MNHEY, CDR2 SVGAGI. V was shortened by 5 bases and J by 3 bases, with 10 bases between the two germline ends. The CDR3 here is CASSNAGKETQYF. The CDR3 region has the DNA TGTGCCAGCAGTAACGCCGGGAAAGAGACCCAGTACTTC.

This clonotype appeared a few times. The chain recombines TRBV24-1 with TRBJ2-2; 8 bases line up with TRBD1. The CDR3 contains 19 residues. The germline V gene encodes CDR1 KGHDR and CDR2 SFDVKD. The V and J ends lost 6 bases and 5 bases, in that order; junction bases with no gene match: 19. Written as DNA, the CDR3 is TGTGCCACCAGTCCCCGACAGGGGATGTCGGGATTGTATACCGGGGAGCTGTTTTTT. This translates into CATSPRQGMSGLYTGELFF.

This clonotype has at least ten counts. The chain links TRBV5-5 to TRBJ1-6; weak D call: TRBD1 (6 bases). Trimming shortened V by 3 bases and J by 7 bases, and 17 bases separated the two germline ends. CDR1 SGHKS and CDR2 YYEKEE come from the germline V gene (reference sequence). This CDR3 is 16 amino acids long. CDR3 sequence: CASSSDAQGRNSPLHF. The CDR3 nucleotides read TGTGCCAGCAGCTCGGACGCTCAGGGGAGGAATTCACCCCTCCACTTT.

The chain is built from TRBV2 and TRBJ2-3, with unresolved D. From germline, CDR1 is SNHLY and CDR2 FYNNEI. There are 14 residues in the CDR3. The V gene lost 5 bases and the J gene lost 2 bases, with 11 bases spanning the gap. The CDR3 loop reads CASSKDRNTDTQYF. For the CDR3, the DNA is TGTGCCAGCAGTAAGGACCGAAACACAGATACGCAGTATTTT.

The table lists this clonotype with a few counts. V gene TRBV6-5 combines with J gene TRBJ2-1; no clear D. Germline V gene sequence: CDR1 MNHEY, CDR2 SVGAGI. V shed 8 bases and J shed 7 bases, with 15 bases lying between them. The CDR3 extends over 13 amino acids. The CDR3 here is CASGPSYKNEQFF. In DNA form, the CDR3 reads TGTGCCAGCGGACCTAGTTATAAGAATGAGCAGTTCTTC.

The sample holds many counts of this clonotype. The V and J genes are TRBV7-3 and TRBJ1-1, with TRBD1 identical over 7 bases. Unmatched junction bases numbered 11, after V lost 5 bases and J lost 8 bases. The CDR3 has 14 amino acids. Per the germline V gene, CDR1 is SGHTA and CDR2 is FQGTGA. The CDR3 spells CASSRRQGAVEAFF. CDR3 coding DNA: TGTGCCAGCAGCCGCAGACAGGGTGCAGTCGAAGCTTTCTTT.

CDR3 DNA: TGTGCCAGCAGCTTAGCAGCGGGGGGCATGGGCACTGAAGCTTTCTTT. Amino acids: CASSLAAGGMGTEAFF. The rearrangement uses TRBV7-6 and TRBJ1-1, with D perhaps matching TRBD1 (6 bases). Trimming stripped 0 bases from V and 4 bases from J, with 15 bases between. This CDR3 comprises 16 residues. Germline V gives CDR1 SGHVS, CDR2 FNYEAQ.

The sample holds many counts of this clonotype. This CDR3 reads CASSEGRDNQPQHF. The CDR3 nucleotides are TGTGCCAGCAGTGAAGGCCGAGACAATCAGCCCCAGCATTTT. The genes are TRBV25-1 and TRBJ1-5; D unresolved. The ends were cut back, 2 bases at V and 3 bases at J, with 8 bases in the middle. CDR1 is MGHDK, CDR2 SYGVNS, per germline. This CDR3 region has 14 residues.

This clonotype was seen at least ten times. The chain couples TRBV6-5 to TRBJ1-1, with a possible D match to TRBD1 (6 bases). V lost 9 bases, J lost 4 bases, and 15 bases lay in between. Per the germline V gene, CDR1 is MNHEY and CDR2 is SVGAGI. The CDR3 spans 13 residues. In DNA form, the CDR3 reads TGTGCCAGTAGGGGGACACTGAGCACTGAAGCTTTCTTT. Amino acids: CASRGTLSTEAFF.

CDR3 sequence (DNA): TGCGCCAGCAGCTTCGGGGGGGCCTCCTACAATGAGCAGTTCTTC. This codes for CASSFGGASYNEQFF. The chain combines TRBV5-1 with TRBJ2-1; 8 bases match TRBD2. The CDR3 is made up of 15 amino acids. Trimming took 2 bases from V and 0 from J; bases not matched to a gene: 1. The germline V gene encodes CDR1 SGHRS and CDR2 YFSETQ.

The sample holds many counts of this clonotype. V usage is TRBV7-2 and J usage is TRBJ1-5; no reliable D call. The V end lost 2 bases, the J end lost 5 bases, and 10 bases lay between the germline ends. CDR1 is SGHTA and CDR2 is FQGNSA in the germline V gene. The CDR3 has 14 residues. CDR3 sequence (DNA): TGTGCCAGCAGCTTAAGCTTGAAGGATCAGCCCCAGCATTTT. Amino acid sequence: CASSLSLKDQPQHF.

This clonotype was counted a few times. The genes are TRBV6-2 or TRBV6-3 and TRBJ2-1; 11 bases are a match to TRBD1. CDR1 and CDR2 from the germline V gene are MNHEY and SVGEGT. The V segment lost 5 bases and the J segment 0 bases; nucleotides outside the gene matches: 6. The CDR3 is made up of 17 amino acids. The CDR3 DNA reads as TGTGCCAGCAGTCACCCGGGACAGGGGGTCTCCTACAATGAGCAGTTCTTC. It encodes CASSHPGQGVSYNEQFF.

This clonotype has more than one count but fewer than ten. V and J are TRBV7-9 and TRBJ1-5; D might be TRBD1 (5 bases). Germline lookup yields CDR1 SEHNR and CDR2 FQNEAQ (reference sequence). V was trimmed by 0 bases and J by 3 bases, leaving 6 bases between them. The length of the CDR3 is 14 residues. The CDR3 region is CASSLAGVNQPQHF. CDR3 DNA: TGTGCCAGCAGCTTAGCAGGGGTCAATCAGCCCCAGCATTTT.

CDR3 nucleotide sequence: TGTGCCTGGTCCGTACTCACAACTAATGAAAAACTGTTTTTT. Its protein product is CAWSVLTTNEKLFF. The gene calls are TRBV30 and TRBJ1-4; no clear D. In germline, CDR1 is GTSNPN, CDR2 SVGIG (reference sequence). Trimming left V 5 bases short and J 0 bases short, with 10 bases between. The CDR3 spans 14 residues.

This rearrangement joins TRBV11-3 to TRBJ2-1; tentatively, D is TRBD1 or TRBD2 (5 bases each). V was trimmed by 1 base and J by 4 bases, leaving 8 bases between them. The CDR3 covers 14 residues. Germline CDR1 is SGHNT and CDR2 is YENEEA. CDR3 residues: CASSLGGEYNEQFF. The CDR3 nucleotides are TGTGCCAGCAGCTTAGGAGGGGAATACAATGAGCAGTTCTTC.

This clonotype occurred many times. V gene TRBV14 combines with J gene TRBJ1-1; TRBD1 is a possible D gene (5 bases). Looked up from germline, CDR1 is SGHDN and CDR2 is FVKESK. CDR3 size: 15 residues. V lost 0 bases to trimming and J lost 3 bases, with 11 bases between them. The CDR3 here is CASSQEGRRDTEAFF. DNA for the CDR3: TGTGCCAGCAGCCAAGAGGGACGTCGGGACACTGAAGCTTTCTTT.

The table lists this clonotype with a few counts. The chain uses TRBV7-9 and TRBJ2-4; the D gene could be TRBD1 or TRBD2 (5 bases each). V shed 1 base and J shed 4 bases, with 14 bases lying between them. Germline CDR1 SEHNR, CDR2 FQNEAQ (reference sequence). CDR3 length: 16 amino acids. CDR3 coding DNA: TGTGCCAGCAGCTTAGGTTTCCCCGAGGGGAAAAACATTCAGTACTTC. Amino acid sequence: CASSLGFPEGKNIQYF.

This clonotype has more than one count but fewer than ten. This sequence joins TRBV9 and TRBJ2-5; D is unclear. CDR3 length: 16 amino acids. Germline V CDR1 and CDR2: SGDLS, YYNGEE. V shed 0 bases and J shed 0 bases, with 12 bases lying between them. Written as DNA, the CDR3 is TGTGCCAGCAGCGTAGGATCCCTGCCGGACCAAGAGACCCAGTACTTC. Encoded protein: CASSVGSLPDQETQYF.